The sequence of this T cell receptor (beta chain) was determined in a study of T cells in Graves' hyperthyroidism and ophthalmopathy. Looking at the study overall: Once the initial diagnosis was made, peripheral blood was obtained before any treatment.

V lost 1 base to trimming and J lost 6 bases; unmatched junction nucleotides: 1. CDR3 size: 14 residues. The germline gives CDR1 SGHTA, CDR2 FQGNSA. As for this clonotype: Its antigen is unknown.

Study-level findings and limits: Ophthalmopathy was separated from stable hyperthyroidism by a 13 V-J model.

Before ophthalmopathy appeared, progressors gave blood at initial hyperthyroidism diagnosis. From RNA transcripts, TCR beta CDR3 regions were amplified. First-round RT-PCR targeting the TCR CDR3 was performed with the HTBI primer set. Each CDR3 protein gets one entry after TCRdb re-called the multiplex PCR reads with MiXCR. The data contain roughly 500,000 distinct CDR3 sequences, about 14% of them singletons. The clonotype was recovered from a woman aged 25 to 39 with Graves' hyperthyroidism that later progressed to Graves' ophthalmopathy. This chain uses TRBV7-2 with TRBJ1-4, with 8 bases that match TRBD1. Sequenced: blood. The DNA for the CDR3 is TGTGCCAGCAGCTTAGGACAGGGGTATGAAAAACTGTTTTTT. Residues: CASSLGQGYEKLFF.